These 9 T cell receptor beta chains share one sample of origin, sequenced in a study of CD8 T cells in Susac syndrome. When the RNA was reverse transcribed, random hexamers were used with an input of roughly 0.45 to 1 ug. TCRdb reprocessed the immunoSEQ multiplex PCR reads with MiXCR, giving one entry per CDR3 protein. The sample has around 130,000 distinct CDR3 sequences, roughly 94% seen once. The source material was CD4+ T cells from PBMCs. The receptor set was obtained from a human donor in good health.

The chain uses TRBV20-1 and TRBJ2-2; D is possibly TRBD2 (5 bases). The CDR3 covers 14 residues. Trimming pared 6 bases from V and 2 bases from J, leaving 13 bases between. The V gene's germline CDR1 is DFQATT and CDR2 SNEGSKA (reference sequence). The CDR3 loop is CSAQRTVNTGELFF. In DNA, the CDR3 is TGCAGTGCCCAACGGACTGTTAACACCGGGGAGCTGTTTTTT.

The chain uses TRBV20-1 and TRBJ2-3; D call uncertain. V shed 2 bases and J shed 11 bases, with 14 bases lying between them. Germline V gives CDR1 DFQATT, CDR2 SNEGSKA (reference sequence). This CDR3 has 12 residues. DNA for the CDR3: TGCAGTGCTAGAACCGTAGCCCCTAAGCAGTATTTT. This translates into CSARTVAPKQYF.

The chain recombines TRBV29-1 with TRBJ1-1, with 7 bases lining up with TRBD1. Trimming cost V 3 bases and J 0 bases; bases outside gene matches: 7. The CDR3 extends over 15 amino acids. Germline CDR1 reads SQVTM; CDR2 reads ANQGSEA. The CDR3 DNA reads TGCAGCGTTGATCGAGGACAGGCCATGAACACTGAAGCTTTCTTT. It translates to CSVDRGQAMNTEAFF.

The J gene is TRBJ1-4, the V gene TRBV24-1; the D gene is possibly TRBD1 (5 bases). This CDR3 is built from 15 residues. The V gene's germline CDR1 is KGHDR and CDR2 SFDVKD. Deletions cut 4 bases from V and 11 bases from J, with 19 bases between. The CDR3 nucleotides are TGTGCCACCAGTGACAAAGGGGCGGACTCGGGGAAACTGTTTTTT. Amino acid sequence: CATSDKGADSGKLFF.

The CDR3 DNA sequence: TGCGCCAGCAGCTGGGGACCGGGCTTTGAGACCCAGTACTTC. The encoded protein is CASSWGPGFETQYF. The chain has TRBV5-1 and TRBJ2-5; D is tentatively TRBD1 or TRBD2 (5 bases each). From germline, CDR1 is SGHRS and CDR2 YFSETQ. This CDR3 has 14 amino acids. Deletions cut 3 bases from V and 5 bases from J, with 14 bases between.

The CDR3 protein is CASSPNLDGYNQPQHF. CDR3 in DNA: TGTGCCAGCAGCCCAAACCTGGACGGATACAATCAGCCCCAGCATTTT. This chain connects TRBV28 to TRBJ1-5; D ambiguous. Germline CDR1 is MDHEN and CDR2 is SYDVKM. Trimming removed 6 bases at V and 3 bases at J, with 18 bases between. The CDR3 runs 16 residues.

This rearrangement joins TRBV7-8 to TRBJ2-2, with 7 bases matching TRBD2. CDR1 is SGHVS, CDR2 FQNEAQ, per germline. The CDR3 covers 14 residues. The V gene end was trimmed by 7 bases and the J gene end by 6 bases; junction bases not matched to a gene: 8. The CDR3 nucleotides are TGTGCCAGCACCCGACTAGCTCGGGCCGGGGAGCTGTTTTTT. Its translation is CASTRLARAGELFF.

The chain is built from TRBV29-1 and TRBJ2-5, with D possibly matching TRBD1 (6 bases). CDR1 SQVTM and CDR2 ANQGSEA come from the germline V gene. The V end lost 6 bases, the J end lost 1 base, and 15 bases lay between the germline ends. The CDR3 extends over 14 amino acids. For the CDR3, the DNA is TGCAGCGTCACAGGGTCTCCCTTCCAAGAGACCCAGTACTTC. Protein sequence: CSVTGSPFQETQYF.

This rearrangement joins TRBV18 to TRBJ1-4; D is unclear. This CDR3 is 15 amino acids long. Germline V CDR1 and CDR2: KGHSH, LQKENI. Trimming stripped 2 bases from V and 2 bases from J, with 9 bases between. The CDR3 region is CASSPTVGTNEKLFF. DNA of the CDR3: TGTGCCAGCTCACCAACCGTCGGGACTAATGAAAAACTGTTTTTT.